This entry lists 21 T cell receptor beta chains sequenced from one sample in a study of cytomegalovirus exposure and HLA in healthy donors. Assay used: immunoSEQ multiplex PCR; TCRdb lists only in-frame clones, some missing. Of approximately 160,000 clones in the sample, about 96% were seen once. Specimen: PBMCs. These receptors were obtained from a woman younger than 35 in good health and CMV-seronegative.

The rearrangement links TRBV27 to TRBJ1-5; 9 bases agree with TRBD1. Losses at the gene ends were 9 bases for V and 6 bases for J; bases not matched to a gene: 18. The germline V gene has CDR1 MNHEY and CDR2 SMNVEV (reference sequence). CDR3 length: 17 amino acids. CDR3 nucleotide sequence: TGTGCCAGTCGAGCACAGGGGGCATGGAATAATGGTCAGCCCCAGCATTTT. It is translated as CASRAQGAWNNGQPQHF.

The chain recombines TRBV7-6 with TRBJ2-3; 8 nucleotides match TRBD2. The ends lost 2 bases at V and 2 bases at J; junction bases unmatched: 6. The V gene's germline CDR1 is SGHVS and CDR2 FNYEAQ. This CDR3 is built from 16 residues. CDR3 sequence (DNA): TGTGCCAGCAGCTTAAGTCAGCGGGGGCCCACAGATACGCAGTATTTT. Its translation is CASSLSQRGPTDTQYF. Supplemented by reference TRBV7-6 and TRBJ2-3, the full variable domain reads GAGVSQSPRYKVTKRGQDVALRCDPISGHVSLYWYRQALGQGPEFLTYFNYEAQQDKSGLPNDRFSAERPEGSISTLTIQRTEQRDSAMYRCASSLSQRGPTDTQYFGPGTRLTVL.

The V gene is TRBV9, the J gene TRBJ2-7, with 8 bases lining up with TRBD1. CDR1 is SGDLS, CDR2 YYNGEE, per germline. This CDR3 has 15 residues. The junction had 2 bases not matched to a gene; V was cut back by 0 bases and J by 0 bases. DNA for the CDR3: TGTGCCAGCAGCGTAGAGGGGACAGGCTCCTACGAGCAGTACTTC. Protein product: CASSVEGTGSYEQYF.

The CDR3 DNA is TGTGCCAGCAGCTTCAGTACAGGGGTCGAGCAGTTCTTC. Translated, it gives CASSFSTGVEQFF. The chain joins TRBV5-6 to TRBJ2-1; TRBD1 matches at 7 bases. V trimming: 2 bases; J trimming: 10 bases; junction bases outside the gene matches: 6. Germline V gene data show CDR1 as SGHDT and CDR2 as YYEEEE. This CDR3 is 13 amino acids long.

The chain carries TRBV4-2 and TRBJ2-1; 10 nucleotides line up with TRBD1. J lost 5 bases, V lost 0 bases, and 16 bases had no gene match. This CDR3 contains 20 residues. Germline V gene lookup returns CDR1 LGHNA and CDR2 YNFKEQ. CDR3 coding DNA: TGTGCCAGCAGCCAAGATCCCAAAGGGGACAGGGGTCCCTCGAACAATGAGCAGTTCTTC. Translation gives CASSQDPKGDRGPSNNEQFF.

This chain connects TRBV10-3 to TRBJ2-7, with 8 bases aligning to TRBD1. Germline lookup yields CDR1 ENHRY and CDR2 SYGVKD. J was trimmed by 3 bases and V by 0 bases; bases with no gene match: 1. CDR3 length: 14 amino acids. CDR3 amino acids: CAISESTGGYEQYF. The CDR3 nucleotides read TGTGCCATCAGTGAGTCAACAGGGGGCTACGAGCAGTACTTC.

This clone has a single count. CDR3 nucleotide sequence: TGTGCCATCAGTGAGTCGAACCCAGGGATCTCCTATAATTCACCCCTCCACTTT. Its protein is CAISESNPGISYNSPLHF. J is TRBJ1-6 and V is TRBV10-3, with D possibly TRBD1 on 5 matching bases. The CDR3 consists of 18 residues. V lost 0 bases to trimming and J lost 0 bases, with 12 bases between them. The germline V gene has CDR1 ENHRY and CDR2 SYGVKD.

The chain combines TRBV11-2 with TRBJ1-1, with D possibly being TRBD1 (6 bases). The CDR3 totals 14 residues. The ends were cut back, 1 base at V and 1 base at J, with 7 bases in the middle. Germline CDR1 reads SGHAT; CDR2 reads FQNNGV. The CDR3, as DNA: TGTGCCAGCAGCTTAGGCAGGGGGAACACTGAAGCTTTCTTT. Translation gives CASSLGRGNTEAFF.

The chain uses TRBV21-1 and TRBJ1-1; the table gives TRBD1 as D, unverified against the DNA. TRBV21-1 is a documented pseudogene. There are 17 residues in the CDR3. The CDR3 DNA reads TGTGCCAGCAGCAAAGAGGGGACAGGGATCTCTTCGACTGAAGCTTTCTTT. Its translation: CASSKEGTGISSTEAFF.

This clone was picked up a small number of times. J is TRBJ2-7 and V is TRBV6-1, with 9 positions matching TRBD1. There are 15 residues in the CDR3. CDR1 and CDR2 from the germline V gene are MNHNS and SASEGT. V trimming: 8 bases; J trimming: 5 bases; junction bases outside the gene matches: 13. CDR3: CASRNRGRFFDEQYF. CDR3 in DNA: TGTGCCAGCCGAAACAGGGGGCGCTTCTTCGACGAGCAGTACTTC.

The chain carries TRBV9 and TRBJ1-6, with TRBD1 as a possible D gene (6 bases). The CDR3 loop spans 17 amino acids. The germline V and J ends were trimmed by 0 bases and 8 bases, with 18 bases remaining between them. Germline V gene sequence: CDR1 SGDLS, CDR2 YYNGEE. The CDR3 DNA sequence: TGTGCCAGCAGCGTAGCGGCCAGGGGAACGCCCGATTCACCCCTCCACTTT. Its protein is CASSVAARGTPDSPLHF.

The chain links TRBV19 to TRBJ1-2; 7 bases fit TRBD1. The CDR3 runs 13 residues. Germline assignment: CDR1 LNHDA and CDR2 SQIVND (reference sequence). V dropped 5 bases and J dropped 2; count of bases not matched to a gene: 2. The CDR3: CASSADRNYGYTF. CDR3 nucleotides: TGTGCCAGTAGTGCGGACAGGAACTATGGCTACACCTTC.

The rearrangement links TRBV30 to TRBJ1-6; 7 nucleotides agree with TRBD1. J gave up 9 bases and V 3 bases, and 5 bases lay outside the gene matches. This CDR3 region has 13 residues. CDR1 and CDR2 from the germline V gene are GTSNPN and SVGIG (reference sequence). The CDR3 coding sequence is TGTGCCTGGAGGGGACAGAAAAGTTCACCCCTCCACTTT. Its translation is CAWRGQKSSPLHF.

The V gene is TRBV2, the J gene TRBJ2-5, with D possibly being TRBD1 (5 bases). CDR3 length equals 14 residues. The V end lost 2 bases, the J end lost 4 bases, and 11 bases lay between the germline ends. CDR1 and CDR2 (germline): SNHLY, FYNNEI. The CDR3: CASSERGIRETQYF. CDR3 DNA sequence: TGTGCCAGCAGTGAAAGGGGTATCCGAGAGACCCAGTACTTC.

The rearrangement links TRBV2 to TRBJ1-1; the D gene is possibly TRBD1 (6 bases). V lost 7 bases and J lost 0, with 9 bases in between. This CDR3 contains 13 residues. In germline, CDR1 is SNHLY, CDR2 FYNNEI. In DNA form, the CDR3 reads TGTGCCAGCATGCAGGGGCTGAACACTGAAGCTTTCTTT. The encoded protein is CASMQGLNTEAFF.

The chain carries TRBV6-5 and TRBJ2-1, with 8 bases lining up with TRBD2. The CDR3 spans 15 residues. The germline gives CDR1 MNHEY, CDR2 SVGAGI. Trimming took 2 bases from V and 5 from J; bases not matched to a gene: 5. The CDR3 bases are TGTGCCAGCAGTTACGGCGCGGGGGGTAACAATGAGCAGTTCTTC. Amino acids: CASSYGAGGNNEQFF.

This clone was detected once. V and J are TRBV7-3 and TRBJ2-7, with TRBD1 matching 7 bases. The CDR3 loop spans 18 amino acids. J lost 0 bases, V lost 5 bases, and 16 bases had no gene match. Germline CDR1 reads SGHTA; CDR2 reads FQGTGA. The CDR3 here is CASSNLRPTGQSSYEQYF. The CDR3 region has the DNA TGTGCCAGCAGCAACCTACGACCGACAGGGCAGAGCTCCTACGAGCAGTACTTC.

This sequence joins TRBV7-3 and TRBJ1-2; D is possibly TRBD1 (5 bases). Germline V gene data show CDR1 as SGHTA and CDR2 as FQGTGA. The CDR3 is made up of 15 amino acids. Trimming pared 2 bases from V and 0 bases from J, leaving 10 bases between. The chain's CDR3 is CASSLDGGANYGYTF. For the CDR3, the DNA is TGTGCCAGCAGCTTAGATGGGGGGGCTAACTATGGCTACACCTTC.

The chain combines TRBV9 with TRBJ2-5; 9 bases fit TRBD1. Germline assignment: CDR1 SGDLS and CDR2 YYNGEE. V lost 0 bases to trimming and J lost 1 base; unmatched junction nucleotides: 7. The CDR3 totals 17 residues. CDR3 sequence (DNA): TGTGCCAGCAGCGTAGCAGCCGGGACAGGGACCCAAGAGACCCAGTACTTC. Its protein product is CASSVAAGTGTQETQYF.

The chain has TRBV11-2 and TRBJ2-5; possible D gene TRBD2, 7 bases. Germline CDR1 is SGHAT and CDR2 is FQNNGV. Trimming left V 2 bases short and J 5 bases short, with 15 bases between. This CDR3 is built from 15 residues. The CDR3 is CASSLLRGLVETQYF. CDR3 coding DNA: TGTGCCAGCAGCTTATTGCGGGGGCTGGTTGAGACCCAGTACTTC.

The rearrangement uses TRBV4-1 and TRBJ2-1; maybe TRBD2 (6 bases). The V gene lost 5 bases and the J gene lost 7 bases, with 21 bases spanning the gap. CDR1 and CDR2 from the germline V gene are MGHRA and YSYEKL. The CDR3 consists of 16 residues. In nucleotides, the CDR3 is TGCGCCAGCAGCGCAACAGGCACACTAGCCCATAATGAGCAGTTCTTC. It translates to CASSATGTLAHNEQFF.